Below are 32 T cell receptor beta chains sequenced from a single sample in a study of vaccination and CD4 T cells after COVID-19. Sequenced with the Oncomine TCR Beta short-read assay was DNA taken from cultured CD4+ T cells. Each CDR3 protein gets one entry after TCRdb re-called the PCR reads with MiXCR. The data hold roughly 7,600 distinct CDR3 sequences, with 20% to 25% observed a single time. The antigens these receptors bind are not known. Treatment specified: approximately 10-day PBMC culture with coronavirus spike peptide pools or control peptides (ViraFEST assay). The sequenced sample was CD4+ T cells from blood, cultured in vitro, obtained after SARS-CoV-2 vaccination. Source of these receptors: a human donor who had recovered from COVID-19.

This clonotype has just a few counts. The chain uses TRBV20-1 and TRBJ2-1; 7 bases fit TRBD1. This CDR3 region has 14 residues. The germline V gene has CDR1 DFQATT and CDR2 SNEGSKA (reference sequence). V lost 1 base and J lost 5; bases outside the gene matches: 5. The CDR3 spells CSARVRTGHNEQFF. The DNA of the CDR3 is TGCAGTGCTAGAGTCCGGACAGGCCACAATGAGCAGTTCTTC.

The table lists this clonotype with a few counts. The CDR3 sequence is CASRDYEQYF. CDR3 bases: TGTGCCAGCAGGGACTACGAGCAGTACTTC. The chain links TRBV6-1 to TRBJ2-7; D is ambiguous. Germline V gives CDR1 MNHNS, CDR2 SASEGT. The CDR3 loop spans 10 amino acids. With 6 bases removed from V and 3 bases from J, the gap between germline ends came to 3 bases.

The chain uses TRBV20-1 and TRBJ2-1, with 14 positions matching TRBD2. This CDR3 comprises 20 residues. CDR1 and CDR2 (germline): DFQATT, SNEGSKA (reference sequence). Losses at the gene ends were 6 bases for V and 0 bases for J; bases not matched to a gene: 16. CDR3 nucleotides: TGCAGTGCGAGTACAGTAACGGGACTAGCGGGAGCCTACTCCTACAATGAGCAGTTCTTC. Its translation is CSASTVTGLAGAYSYNEQFF.

The V gene is TRBV19, the J gene TRBJ2-7; 11 positions match TRBD1. From germline, CDR1 is LNHDA and CDR2 SQIVND (reference sequence). There are 15 residues in the CDR3. V trimming: 3 bases; J trimming: 2 bases; junction bases outside the gene matches: 3. CDR3 region: CASSMGTGGAYEQYF. As DNA, the CDR3 is TGTGCCAGTAGTATGGGGACAGGGGGAGCCTACGAGCAGTACTTC.

V is TRBV4-3 and J is TRBJ2-4, with 11 bases identical to TRBD2. Germline V gene sequence: CDR1 LGHNA, CDR2 YSLEER. V shed 4 bases and J 9 bases; nucleotides not matched to a gene: 5. The CDR3 loop spans 14 amino acids. CDR3 in DNA: TGCGCCAGCAGCCCCGGGACTAGCGGCCCCATTCAGTACTTC. As protein: CASSPGTSGPIQYF.

This chain links TRBV7-3 with TRBJ1-1, with TRBD1 identical over 7 bases. This CDR3 spans 15 amino acids. Germline CDR1 is SGHTA and CDR2 is FQGTGA. V trimming: 1 base; J trimming: 3 bases; junction bases outside the gene matches: 5. The CDR3 is CASSLNAGGYTEAFF. The CDR3 DNA is TGTGCCAGCAGCTTAAATGCAGGGGGGTACACTGAAGCTTTCTTT.

This clonotype was recorded a few times. This chain links TRBV6-1 with TRBJ2-2; 8 bases align to TRBD1. Germline V lookup: CDR1 MNHNS, CDR2 SASEGT. The V and J ends lost 6 bases and 2 bases, in that order; junction bases with no gene match: 8. There are 16 residues in the CDR3. CDR3 DNA: TGTGCCAGCAGACCTCAGGGGGCTATTAACACCGGGGAGCTGTTTTTT. Protein sequence: CASRPQGAINTGELFF.

This clonotype is medium-sized in the sample. CDR3 loop: CATSRGFGDYGYTF. CDR3 in DNA: TGTGCCACCAGCAGAGGCTTTGGGGACTATGGCTACACCTTC. The chain combines TRBV15 with TRBJ1-2; D gene unclear. The CDR3 spans 14 residues. Germline values: CDR1 LNHNV, CDR2 YYDKDF (reference sequence). Trimming pared 1 base from V and 3 bases from J, leaving 9 bases between.

CDR3 sequence: CASSLGLAGAEQFF. The CDR3, as DNA: TGTGCCAGCAGCCTTGGACTAGCGGGAGCTGAGCAGTTCTTC. The genes are TRBV11-3 and TRBJ2-1, with 13 bases fitting TRBD2. Germline trimming cut 5 bases from V and 9 bases from J; bases unmatched to any gene: 4. Germline V gene lookup returns CDR1 SGHNT and CDR2 YENEEA. This CDR3 contains 14 residues.

This clonotype was counted only a few times. The J gene is TRBJ2-3, the V gene TRBV7-2, with a weak D call TRBD2 (5 bases). V lost 2 bases, J lost 3 bases, and 12 bases lay in between. Germline-derived CDR1 and CDR2 are SGHTA and FQGNSA. The CDR3 is 15 amino acids. The CDR3 here is CASSLQRRVTDTQYF. The CDR3 DNA reads TGTGCCAGCAGCTTACAGCGGAGAGTGACAGATACGCAGTATTTT.

By sample share, this clonotype is medium-sized. The rearrangement joins TRBV7-2 to TRBJ2-3, with 7 bases that match TRBD1. V lost 6 bases to trimming and J lost 5 bases; unmatched junction nucleotides: 11. The germline V gene encodes CDR1 SGHTA and CDR2 FQGNSA. This CDR3 region has 15 residues. The CDR3 coding sequence is TGTGCCAGCAGAAGATACAGGGGTGGTGGAGATACGCAGTATTTT. It codes for CASRRYRGGGDTQYF.

V usage is TRBV4-2 and J usage is TRBJ2-5; D gene ambiguous. The V and J ends lost 9 bases and 2 bases respectively, with 10 bases between them. The CDR3 loop spans 12 amino acids. CDR1 is LGHNA, CDR2 YNFKEQ, per germline. CDR3 loop: CASGFSQETQYF. CDR3 nucleotides: TGTGCCAGTGGATTCAGTCAAGAGACCCAGTACTTC.

This chain links TRBV7-9 with TRBJ2-2, with 7 bases lining up with TRBD1. CDR1 is SEHNR and CDR2 is FQNEAQ in the germline V gene (reference sequence). Trimming removed 4 bases from V and 3 bases from J; junction bases left unmatched: 2. This CDR3 is 14 amino acids long. The CDR3 region has the DNA TGTGCCAGCAGCTGGCAGGGGGACACCGGGGAGCTGTTTTTT. Its translation is CASSWQGDTGELFF.

This clonotype was observed a handful of times. The chain combines TRBV28 with TRBJ2-1, with 11 positions matching TRBD2. This CDR3 contains 15 residues. V shed 3 bases and J 6 bases; nucleotides not matched to a gene: 4. Germline V gene data show CDR1 as MDHEN and CDR2 as SYDVKM. The CDR3 region has the DNA TGTGCCAGCAGTTTTACTAGCGGGAGATCCAATGAGCAGTTCTTC. Protein sequence: CASSFTSGRSNEQFF.

This clonotype is deemed medium-sized. V usage is TRBV20-1 and J usage is TRBJ2-7; no reliable D call. V shed 3 bases and J shed 6 bases, with 6 bases lying between them. The germline gives CDR1 DFQATT, CDR2 SNEGSKA (reference sequence). This CDR3 comprises 10 residues. CDR3 in amino acids: CSARIAEQYF. As DNA, the CDR3 is TGCAGTGCTAGGATAGCCGAGCAGTACTTC.

The V and J genes are TRBV9 and TRBJ1-1; unclear D gene. Germline V gives CDR1 SGDLS, CDR2 YYNGEE. The ends were cut back, 0 bases at V and 1 base at J, with 10 bases in the middle. The CDR3 length is 15 residues. In DNA form, the CDR3 reads TGTGCCAGCAGCGTAGGTGGAGGAGCGAACACTGAAGCTTTCTTT. It specifies CASSVGGGANTEAFF.

In its sample, this clonotype is medium-sized. The chain has TRBV15 and TRBJ2-1, with 7 bases lining up with TRBD1. There are 15 residues in the CDR3. Germline lookup yields CDR1 LNHNV and CDR2 YYDKDF (reference sequence). V shed 0 bases and J 4 bases; nucleotides not matched to a gene: 3. The CDR3 reads CATSREGTAYNEQFF. DNA of the CDR3: TGTGCCACCAGCAGAGAGGGGACAGCATACAATGAGCAGTTCTTC.

This chain uses TRBV28 with TRBJ2-1; D is perhaps TRBD1 (5 bases). The V gene's germline CDR1 is MDHEN and CDR2 SYDVKM. V was trimmed by 5 bases and J by 0 bases, leaving 23 bases between them. The CDR3 consists of 19 residues. CDR3 nucleotides: TGTGCCAGCAGTGGTACTAAAGGGGCGCGACTTAGCTCCTACAATGAGCAGTTCTTC. As protein: CASSGTKGARLSSYNEQFF.

This clonotype occurred a few times. CDR3 bases: TGTGCCACCAGCAGAGATCAAGGCTCTGGAAACACCATATATTTT. Protein: CATSRDQGSGNTIYF. The chain couples TRBV15 to TRBJ1-3; no clear D. CDR1 is LNHNV and CDR2 is YYDKDF in the germline V gene (reference sequence). The CDR3 contains 15 residues. V was cut by 0 bases and J by 0 bases, with 6 bases left in between.

The chain uses TRBV2 and TRBJ2-7; either TRBD1 or TRBD2 may supply D (6 bases each). The CDR3 sequence is 13 residues long. Germline V lookup: CDR1 SNHLY, CDR2 FYNNEI. V dropped 8 bases and J dropped 7 bases, with 18 bases sitting between them. The CDR3 reads CASDRDIGGEQYF. CDR3 bases: TGTGCCAGCGACCGGGACATAGGAGGGGAGCAGTACTTC.

The chain carries TRBV19 and TRBJ1-1, with TRBD1 matching over 7 bases. Per the germline V gene, CDR1 is LNHDA and CDR2 is SQIVND (reference sequence). This CDR3 is 13 amino acids long. V dropped 5 bases and J dropped 4; count of bases not matched to a gene: 4. DNA for the CDR3: TGTGCCAGTAGTGTCGGGACAGCCACTGAAGCTTTCTTT. Its protein product is CASSVGTATEAFF. Complete variable domain (other parts from reference TRBV19 and TRBJ1-1): DGGITQSPKYLFRKEGQNVTLSCEQNLNHDAMYWYRQDPGQGLRLIYYSQIVNDFQKGDIAEGYSVSREKKESFPLTVTSAQKNPTAFYLCASSVGTATEAFFGQGTRLTVV.

This sequence joins TRBV11-3 and TRBJ2-3, with unresolved D. V was shortened by 6 bases and J by 5 bases, with 9 bases between the two germline ends. This CDR3 region has 12 residues. Germline CDR1 is SGHNT and CDR2 is YENEEA. The CDR3 DNA sequence: TGTGCCAGCAGTAGGTCTCAAGATACGCAGTATTTT. Translating gives CASSRSQDTQYF.

This clonotype was seen just once. The genes are TRBV5-5 and TRBJ2-6; 9 bases are a match to TRBD1. The CDR3 is 16 amino acids. Germline CDR1 reads SGHKS; CDR2 reads YYEKEE (reference sequence). V dropped 4 bases and J dropped 2; count of bases not matched to a gene: 4. CDR3 residues: CASSVRQGAGANVLTF. CDR3 bases: TGTGCCAGCAGCGTTCGACAGGGGGCTGGGGCCAACGTCCTGACTTTC.

This clonotype was recorded a few times. The V call is TRBV6-2 or TRBV6-3, the J call TRBJ2-5; 14 bases line up with TRBD2. CDR1 and CDR2 from the germline V gene are MNHEY and SVGEGT. This CDR3 is built from 15 residues. Trimming removed 6 bases from V and 5 bases from J; junction bases left unmatched: 5. The CDR3, as DNA: TGTGCCAGCAGAAGACTAGCGGGAGGGGGGGAGACCCAGTACTTC. It specifies CASRRLAGGGETQYF.

The sample holds a few counts of this clonotype. The J gene is TRBJ2-7, the V gene TRBV4-1, with D perhaps TRBD1 (6 bases). Germline CDR1 and CDR2: MGHRA and YSYEKL. With 2 bases removed from V and 2 bases from J, the gap between germline ends came to 13 bases. The CDR3 has 15 residues. In nucleotides, the CDR3 is TGCGCCAGCAGCCAAAGGACAGTCGGGGCCTACGAGCAGTACTTC. Translation gives CASSQRTVGAYEQYF.

By its share, this clonotype is medium-sized. The chain links TRBV7-9 to TRBJ2-5; no definite D call. Trimming removed 5 bases at V and 3 bases at J, with 4 bases between. CDR3 length: 11 residues. Germline CDR1 is SEHNR and CDR2 is FQNEAQ (reference sequence). The CDR3 is CASSPKETQYF. In nucleotides, the CDR3 is TGTGCCAGCAGCCCTAAAGAGACCCAGTACTTC.

There are a few counts of this clonotype. The chain uses TRBV15 and TRBJ2-6; D ambiguous. The V and J ends lost 1 base and 0 bases respectively, with 13 bases between them. The germline CDR1 and CDR2 sequences are LNHNV and YYDKDF (reference sequence). The CDR3 has 18 amino acids. DNA of the CDR3: TGTGCCACCAGCAGAGTTCAGCGAATGGACTCTGGGGCCAACGTCCTGACTTTC. Protein sequence: CATSRVQRMDSGANVLTF.

Relative to its sample, this clonotype is medium-sized. This chain links TRBV15 with TRBJ2-7; maybe TRBD2 (7 bases). Trimming cost V 5 bases and J 3 bases, with 17 bases left between them. The length of the CDR3 is 15 residues. Germline CDR1 LNHNV, CDR2 YYDKDF (reference sequence). The DNA for the CDR3 is TGTGCCACCAGCGTGGGGGCGGGGGTGGGCTACGAGCAGTACTTC. It is translated as CATSVGAGVGYEQYF.

By share, this clonotype counts as medium-sized (0.01 to 0.1%). This sequence joins TRBV20-1 and TRBJ1-2; possibly TRBD1 for D (6 bases). V lost 6 bases and J 2 bases, leaving 10 bases between the germline ends. The CDR3 totals 12 residues. Looked up from germline, CDR1 is DFQATT and CDR2 is SNEGSKA (reference sequence). The CDR3 DNA sequence: TGCAGTGCAAGGACAGCGAACTATGGCTACACCTTC. Its translation is CSARTANYGYTF.

This clonotype was observed a handful of times. CDR3 protein: CSVRWGGQETQYF. In nucleotides, the CDR3 is TGCAGCGTTAGGTGGGGCGGCCAAGAGACCCAGTACTTC. The chain employs TRBV29-1 and TRBJ2-5, with D tentatively TRBD1 (5 bases). V was pared by 5 bases and J by 1 base, with 11 bases between. Per the germline V gene, CDR1 is SQVTM and CDR2 is ANQGSEA. The CDR3 totals 13 residues.

This clonotype has more than one count but fewer than ten. The CDR3 protein is CASSLTVVTDHHTF. CDR3 nucleotides: TGCGCCAGCAGCTTGACGGTGGTGACAGACCATCACACCTTC. This chain links TRBV5-1 with TRBJ1-2; perhaps TRBD1 as D (5 bases). Trimming took 1 base from V and 12 from J, leaving 19 bases between them. CDR1 is SGHRS, CDR2 YFSETQ, per germline. This CDR3 is 14 amino acids long.

In its sample, this clonotype ranks as medium-sized. V and J are TRBV20-1 and TRBJ1-5; TRBD1 might be the D (5 bases). The V end lost 3 bases, the J end lost 6 bases, and 12 bases lay between the germline ends. Germline lookup yields CDR1 DFQATT and CDR2 SNEGSKA (reference sequence). The CDR3 is 13 residues long. For the CDR3, the DNA is TGCAGTGCTAGGGAAGACAGATTTCAGCCCCAGCATTTT. Translation: CSAREDRFQPQHF.